The rows below give T cell receptor beta chains drawn from one sample of a study of cytomegalovirus exposure and HLA in healthy donors. Libraries were prepared by immunoSEQ multiplex PCR; TCRdb keeps only in-frame clonotypes and omits some of them. The sample carries fewer than 65,000 clones, about 89% recorded once. Sequences were obtained from PBMCs. These receptors were taken from a man aged 18 to 30 in good health and CMV-seronegative. The CDR3 runs from the conserved cysteine through the conserved F or W. D genes are given only for firm matches. For some rows the clone size is stated as once, few or many, or as a class when expanded; others skip it.

D	size	V	J	DNA	CDR3
.	.	TRBV4-1	TRBJ1-2	TGCGCCAGCAGCCAAGGTTCGGGAAACTATGGCTACACCTTC	CASSQGSGNYGYTF
.	.	TRBV7-2	TRBJ1-4	TGTGCCAGCAGCTTAGCCCTCCCGGAGGGCAGGCTAGAAAAACTGTTTTTT	CASSLALPEGRLEKLFF
.	.	TRBV5-1	TRBJ1-2	TGCGCCAGCAGCTCCGGACAAAACTATGGCTACACCTTC	CASSSGQNYGYTF
.	.	TRBV2	TRBJ2-7	TGTGCCAGCAGACAGGTTGGGCCGACCTACGAGCAGTACTTC	CASRQVGPTYEQYF
TRBD2	.	TRBV11-3	TRBJ2-1	TGTGCCAGCAGCGGTAGCGGGGGGGTTAACAATGAGCAGTTCTTC	CASSGSGGVNNEQFF
.	.	TRBV5-1	TRBJ1-2	TGCGCCAGCAGCTCGACGGAGTACTATGGCTACACCTTC	CASSSTEYYGYTF
.	.	TRBV28	TRBJ1-2	TGTGCCAGCAGTGCGACAGGTCCGGGTGGCTACACCTTC	CASSATGPGGYTF
.	.	TRBV11-2	TRBJ2-1	TGTGCCAGCAGCGCAACAGGTAATGAGCAGTTCTTC	CASSATGNEQFF
.	.	TRBV6-1	TRBJ2-3	TGTGCCAGCAGGGCGCAGGTCCCTAGCACAGATACGCAGTATTTT	CASRAQVPSTDTQYF
.	.	TRBV29-1	TRBJ2-2	TGCAGCGTCGAGGGTACCGGGGAGCTGTTTTTT	CSVEGTGELFF
.	.	TRBV30	TRBJ1-2	TGTGCCTGGTCTGTAAGGGGGACACGCCGAAACTATGGCTACACCTTC	CAWSVRGTRRNYGYTF
.	once	TRBV30	TRBJ2-6	TGTGCCTGGAGTCAGGGGGGATCCGGGGCCAACGTCCTGACTTTC	CAWSQGGSGANVLTF
.	.	TRBV9	TRBJ2-6	TGTGCCAGCAGCGCCTTCGGTGGGGCCAACGTCCTGACTTTC	CASSAFGGANVLTF
TRBD1	.	TRBV6-1	TRBJ1-6	TGTGCCAGCAGTGAAACAGGGGACAATTCACCCCTCCACTTT	CASSETGDNSPLHF
.	.	TRBV6-5	TRBJ1-2	TGTGCCAGCAGCCCGAAGGGGGATGGCTACACCTTC	CASSPKGDGYTF
.	.	TRBV7-8	TRBJ1-3	TGTGCCAGCACGGGAGGGGTAACAGAGGGTTCTGGAAACACCATATATTTT	CASTGGVTEGSGNTIYF
.	.	TRBV5-4	TRBJ2-5	TGTGCCAGCAGCCAGCAAACAGGAGCGCAAGAGACCCAGTACTTC	CASSQQTGAQETQYF
TRBD1	.	TRBV4-1	TRBJ1-5	TGCGCCAGCAGCCAAGAACCGGGGACAGGGGGGATGGGGCCCCAGCATTTT	CASSQEPGTGGMGPQHF
.	.	TRBV5-6	TRBJ2-7	TGTGCCAGCAGCGTTGGAGGGTCCTCCTACGAGCAGTACTTC	CASSVGGSSYEQYF
.	.	TRBV29-1	TRBJ2-7	TGCAGCGTTCAGCCCGAGGGCGGGGACTCCTACGAGCAGTACTTC	CSVQPEGGDSYEQYF
.	.	TRBV9	TRBJ2-7	TGTGCCAGCAGCGTACAGGGCGAGCAGTACTTC	CASSVQGEQYF
.	.	TRBV7-2	TRBJ2-1	TGTGCCAGCAGACAACGCGGGGACTTACCGGGAAGCTCCTACAATGAGCAGTTCTTC	CASRQRGDLPGSSYNEQFF
TRBD2	.	TRBV7-6	TRBJ2-1	TGTGCCAGCACCTTTTATAGCGGGGGGGAACGGGATGGTGAGCAGTTCTTC	CASTFYSGGERDGEQFF
TRBD1	.	TRBV6-1	TRBJ2-1	TGTGCCAGCCGGGACAGGGTCCACTTGGGGGGGTTCTTC	CASRDRVHLGGFF
.	.	TRBV4-1	TRBJ2-7	TGCGCCAGCAGCCAAGATCAGGCGCCTATAACCTACGAGCAGTACTTC	CASSQDQAPITYEQYF
TRBD2	.	TRBV9	TRBJ2-1	TGTGCCAGCAGCGTAGAAGGGACTAGCGATGAGCAGTTCTTC	CASSVEGTSDEQFF
.	.	TRBV19	TRBJ1-4	TGTGCCAGTAGTATAGGGCAGAAGAATGAAAAACTGTTTTTT	CASSIGQKNEKLFF
TRBD1	.	TRBV5-6	TRBJ2-7	TGTGCCAGCAGCTACAGGGGGATGTACGAGCAGTACTTC	CASSYRGMYEQYF
.	.	TRBV19	TRBJ1-1	TGTGCCAGTAGCCTAGACGGAAGGGGCACTGAAGCTTTCTTT	CASSLDGRGTEAFF
.	.	TRBV12-2	TRBJ2-7	TGTGCAAGTCGCTTAGCGGGGGGCGAGCAGTACTTC	CASRLAGGEQYF
.	.	TRBV2	TRBJ1-6	TGTGCCAGCAGTGAAGAATCGAACATCACACCCCTCCACTTT	CASSEESNITPLHF
.	.	TRBV1	TRBJ2-3	TGCACCAGCAGCCGCTGGCCCTTAACCAGCACAGATACGCAGTATTTT	CTSSRWPLTSTDTQYF
.	.	TRBV27	TRBJ2-7	TGTGCCAGCAGTTTAGGTGCTAGTCTCTACGAGCAGTACTTC	CASSLGASLYEQYF
TRBD1	.	TRBV10-1	TRBJ1-6	TGCGCCAGCCCCTCTCGGGACAGGGGGCTTTCACCCCTCCACTTT	CASPSRDRGLSPLHF
.	few	TRBV28	TRBJ2-6	TGTGCCAGCGAGGACGGGAGCAACGTCCTGACTTTC	CASEDGSNVLTF
TRBD1	.	TRBV5-4	TRBJ1-5	TGTGCCAGCAGCTTGGATAGGGGACAGGAGAATTTT	CASSLDRGQENF
.	.	TRBV4-1	TRBJ2-7	TGCGCCAGCAGCCACACTAGCTCCTACGAGCAGTACTTC	CASSHTSSYEQYF
.	.	TRBV6-1	TRBJ2-2	TGTGCCAGCAGTGCCGTCACAGGAGTATCGACCGGGGAGCTGTTTTTT	CASSAVTGVSTGELFF
.	.	TRBV7-6	TRBJ2-2	TGTGCCAGCAGCTTAGTGCAGACCGGGGAGCTGTTTTTT	CASSLVQTGELFF
TRBD1	.	TRBV4-1	TRBJ1-2	TGCGCCAGCAGCCAAGATGGCAGGGGGCAATCTGTTCGTGGCTACACCTTC	CASSQDGRGQSVRGYTF
.	.	TRBV2	TRBJ2-3	TGTGCCAGCAGTTCAGGGATGGCAGATACGCAGTATTTT	CASSSGMADTQYF
TRBD1	.	TRBV10-2	TRBJ1-3	TGCGCCAGCAGCTCCCCGGGACAGGGTTTCTCTGGAAACACCATATATTTT	CASSSPGQGFSGNTIYF
.	.	TRBV11-3	TRBJ2-7	TGTGCCAGCAGCTCCTTGGACAGCCGTCCCGAGCAGTACTTC	CASSSLDSRPEQYF
.	.	TRBV7-9	TRBJ2-5	TGTGCCAGCAGCCTCTTAGGGGGAAACTGGGAGACCCAGTACTTC	CASSLLGGNWETQYF
.	.	TRBV7-2	TRBJ1-4	TGTGCCAGCAGCCCCCCGGTACCTAATGAAAAACTGTTTTTT	CASSPPVPNEKLFF
.	few	TRBV10-3	TRBJ1-4	TGTGCCGCCGGGGTGGGGGCCAGGGAAAAACTGTTTTTT	CAAGVGAREKLFF
TRBD1	.	TRBV7-9	TRBJ1-4	TGTGCCAGCAGCGACCTAAGACAGGGGGCGATTGAAAAACTGTTTTTT	CASSDLRQGAIEKLFF
TRBD2	.	TRBV2	TRBJ2-1	TGTGCCAGCGGGGCTCAGACTAGCGTCGATGAGCAGTTCTTC	CASGAQTSVDEQFF
.	.	TRBV5-5	TRBJ1-6	TGTGCCAGCAGCTTGTTCTCCCCCCCTTCGAGGAGCTCCTATAATTCACCCCTCCACTTT	CASSLFSPPSRSSYNSPLHF